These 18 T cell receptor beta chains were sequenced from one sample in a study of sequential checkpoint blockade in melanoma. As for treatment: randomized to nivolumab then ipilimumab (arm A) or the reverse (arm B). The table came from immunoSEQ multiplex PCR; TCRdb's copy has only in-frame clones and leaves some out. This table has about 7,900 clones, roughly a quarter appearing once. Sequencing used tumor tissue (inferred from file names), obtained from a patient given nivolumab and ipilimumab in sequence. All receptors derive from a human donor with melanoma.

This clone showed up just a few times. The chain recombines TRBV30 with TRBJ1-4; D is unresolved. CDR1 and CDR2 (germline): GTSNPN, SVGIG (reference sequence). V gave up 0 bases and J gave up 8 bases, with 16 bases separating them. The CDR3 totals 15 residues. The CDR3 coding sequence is TGTGCCTGGAGTGTAGAAGGGCCGGGCGGCGAAAAACTGTTTTTT. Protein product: CAWSVEGPGGEKLFF.

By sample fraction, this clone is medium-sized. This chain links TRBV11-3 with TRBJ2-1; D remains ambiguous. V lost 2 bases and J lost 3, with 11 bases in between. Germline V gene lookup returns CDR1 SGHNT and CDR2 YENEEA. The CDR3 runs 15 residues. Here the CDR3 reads CASSLYTLDYNEQFF. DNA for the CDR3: TGTGCCAGCAGCTTATACACTTTGGACTACAATGAGCAGTTCTTC.

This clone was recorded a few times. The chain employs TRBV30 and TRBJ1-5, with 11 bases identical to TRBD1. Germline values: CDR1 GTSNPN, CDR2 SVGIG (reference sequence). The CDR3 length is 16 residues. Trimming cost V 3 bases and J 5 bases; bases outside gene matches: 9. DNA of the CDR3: TGTGCCTGGAGCATACCCGGGACAGGGGGGTATCAGCCCCAGCATTTT. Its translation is CAWSIPGTGGYQPQHF.

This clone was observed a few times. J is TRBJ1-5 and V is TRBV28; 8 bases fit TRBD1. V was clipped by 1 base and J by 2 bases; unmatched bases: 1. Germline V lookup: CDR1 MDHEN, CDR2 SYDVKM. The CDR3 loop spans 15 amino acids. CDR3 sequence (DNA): TGTGCCAGCAGTTTATCGGGACAGGGCAATCAGCCCCAGCATTTT. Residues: CASSLSGQGNQPQHF.

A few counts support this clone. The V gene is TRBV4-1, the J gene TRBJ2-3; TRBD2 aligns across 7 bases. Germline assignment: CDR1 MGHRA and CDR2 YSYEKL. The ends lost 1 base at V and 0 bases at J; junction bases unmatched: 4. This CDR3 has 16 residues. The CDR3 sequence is CASSQGDYQSTDTQYF. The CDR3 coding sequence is TGCGCCAGCAGCCAAGGGGACTACCAAAGCACAGATACGCAGTATTTT.

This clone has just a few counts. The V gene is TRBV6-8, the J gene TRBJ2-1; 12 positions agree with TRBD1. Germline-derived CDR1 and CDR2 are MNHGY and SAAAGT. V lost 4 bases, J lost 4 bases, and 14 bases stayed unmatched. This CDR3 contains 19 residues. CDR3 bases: TGTGCCAGCAGTTCTGGGACAGGGGGCTCCACTAGCCGGTACAATGAGCAGTTCTTC. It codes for CASSSGTGGSTSRYNEQFF.

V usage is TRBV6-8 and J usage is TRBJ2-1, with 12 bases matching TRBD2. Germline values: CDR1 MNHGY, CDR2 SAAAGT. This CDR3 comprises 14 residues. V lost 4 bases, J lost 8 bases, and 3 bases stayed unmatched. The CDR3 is CASSSRLAGDEQFF. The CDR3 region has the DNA TGTGCCAGCAGTTCGAGACTAGCGGGAGATGAGCAGTTCTTC.

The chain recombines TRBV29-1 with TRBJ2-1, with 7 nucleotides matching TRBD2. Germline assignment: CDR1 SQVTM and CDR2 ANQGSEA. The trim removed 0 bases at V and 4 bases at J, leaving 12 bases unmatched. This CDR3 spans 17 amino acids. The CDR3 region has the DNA TGCAGCGTTGAAGAGCGGGAGAGGTCTTCTTGGTACAATGAGCAGTTCTTC. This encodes CSVEERERSSWYNEQFF.

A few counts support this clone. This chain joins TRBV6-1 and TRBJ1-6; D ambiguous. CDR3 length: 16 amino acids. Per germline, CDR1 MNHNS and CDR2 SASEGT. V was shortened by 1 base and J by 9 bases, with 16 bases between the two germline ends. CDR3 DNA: TGTGCCAGCAGTGAAGTAGGAGGGCTCGTCGGTTCACCCCTCCACTTT. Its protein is CASSEVGGLVGSPLHF.

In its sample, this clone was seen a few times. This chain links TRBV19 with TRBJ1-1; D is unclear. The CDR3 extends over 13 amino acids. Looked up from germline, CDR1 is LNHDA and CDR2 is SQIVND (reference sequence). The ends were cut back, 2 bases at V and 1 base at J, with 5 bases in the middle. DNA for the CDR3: TGTGCCAGTAGTATACTCCAGAACACTGAAGCTTTCTTT. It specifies CASSILQNTEAFF.

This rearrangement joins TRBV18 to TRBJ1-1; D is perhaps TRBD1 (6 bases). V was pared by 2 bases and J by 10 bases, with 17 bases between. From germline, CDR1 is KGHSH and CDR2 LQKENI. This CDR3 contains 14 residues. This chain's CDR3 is CASSPIQGTAGAFF. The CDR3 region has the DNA TGTGCCAGCTCACCAATACAGGGAACGGCTGGAGCTTTCTTT.

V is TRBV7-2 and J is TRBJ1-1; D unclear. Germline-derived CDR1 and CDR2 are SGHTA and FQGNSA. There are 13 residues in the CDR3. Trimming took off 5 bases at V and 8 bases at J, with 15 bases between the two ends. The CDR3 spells CASSRFLRQEAFF. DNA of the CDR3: TGTGCCAGCAGCCGCTTCCTTAGGCAGGAAGCTTTCTTT.

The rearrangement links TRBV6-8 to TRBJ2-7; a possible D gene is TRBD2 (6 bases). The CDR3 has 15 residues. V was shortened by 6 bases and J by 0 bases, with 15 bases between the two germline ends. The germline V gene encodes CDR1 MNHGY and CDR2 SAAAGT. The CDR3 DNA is TGTGCCAGCAGCCCCTTGGGGCGGGGCTCCTACGAGCAGTACTTC. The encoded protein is CASSPLGRGSYEQYF.

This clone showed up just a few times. As DNA, the CDR3 is TGTGCCAGCACCCAGACAGGCATAAACACTGAAGCTTTCTTT. This encodes CASTQTGINTEAFF. J is TRBJ1-1 and V is TRBV12-5; D is possibly TRBD1 (6 bases). The CDR3 extends over 14 amino acids. The germline V gene encodes CDR1 LGHNT and CDR2 FRNRAP.

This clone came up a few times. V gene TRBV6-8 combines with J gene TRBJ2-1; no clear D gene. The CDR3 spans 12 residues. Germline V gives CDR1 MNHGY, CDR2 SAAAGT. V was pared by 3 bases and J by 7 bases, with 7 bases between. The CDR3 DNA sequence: TGTGCCAGCAGTTATGACCCAAATGAGCAGTTCTTC. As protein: CASSYDPNEQFF.

CDR3 sequence (DNA): TGTGCCAGCATAAGGGGCACTGAAGCTTTCTTT. Translated: CASIRGTEAFF. This chain links TRBV6-7 with TRBJ1-1; tentatively, D is TRBD1 (5 bases). TRBV6-7 is known as an ORF, though its function is uncertain. This CDR3 contains 11 residues. The germline V and J ends were trimmed by 7 bases and 4 bases, with 7 bases remaining between them.

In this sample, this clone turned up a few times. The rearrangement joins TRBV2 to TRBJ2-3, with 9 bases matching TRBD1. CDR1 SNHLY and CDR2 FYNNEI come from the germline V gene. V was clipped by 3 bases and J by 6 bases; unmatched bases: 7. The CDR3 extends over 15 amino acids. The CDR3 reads CASSDGTGPLDTQYF. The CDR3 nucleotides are TGTGCCAGCAGTGATGGGACAGGGCCTCTCGATACGCAGTATTTT.

The CDR3 loop reads CASSPSGGSGNTIYF. The CDR3 nucleotides are TGCGCCAGCAGCCCCTCGGGGGGCTCTGGAAACACCATATATTTT. This chain joins TRBV5-1 and TRBJ1-3, with D perhaps TRBD1 (5 bases). CDR1 and CDR2 (germline): SGHRS, YFSETQ. Trimming took off 4 bases at V and 0 bases at J, with 11 bases between the two ends. The CDR3 covers 15 residues.